Listed below are T cell receptor beta chains from one sample, sequenced in a study of control samples from healthy donors and cancer patients. This table comes from immunoSEQ multiplex PCR, and its TCRdb copy is limited to in-frame clones, with some not included. Of 95,000 to 100,000 clones in the sample, 82% were seen once. The material sequenced was blood. The receptors shown here come from a man aged 60 to 75 in good health. Each CDR3 is given with its conserved first and last residue. D genes are given only for firm matches. The size of a clone is reported for some rows only, either as once, few or many, or as a class for expanded clones.

V gene,clone size,J gene,D gene,CDR3 protein,CDR3 DNA
TRBV5-1,-,TRBJ2-5,-,CASSLALGETQYF,TGCGCCAGCAGCTTGGCGTTGGGCGAGACCCAGTACTTC
TRBV19,-,TRBJ2-5,-,CASSYQGTETQYF,TGTGCCAGTAGTTACCAAGGAACCGAGACCCAGTACTTC
TRBV4-1,-,TRBJ1-4,-,CASSQGATNEKLFF,TGCGCCAGCAGCCAGGGAGCAACTAATGAAAAACTGTTTTTT
TRBV5-1,-,TRBJ2-2,-,CASSLEVGYTGELFF,TGCGCCAGCAGCTTGGAGGTCGGGTACACCGGGGAGCTGTTTTTT
TRBV10-3,-,TRBJ2-3,-,CAITELATDTQYF,TGTGCCATCACAGAGCTAGCAACAGATACGCAGTATTTT
TRBV15,few,TRBJ1-2,-,CATSPNVQGGGYGYTF,TGTGCCACCAGCCCTAACGTGCAGGGTGGGGGCTATGGCTACACCTTC
TRBV28,-,TRBJ2-2,-,CASSSGGTGELFF,TGTGCCAGCAGCTCAGGCGGCACCGGGGAGCTGTTTTTT
TRBV29-1,-,TRBJ2-7,-,CSVLSPFSYEQYF,TGCAGCGTTCTGAGTCCCTTCTCCTACGAGCAGTACTTC
TRBV10-1,-,TRBJ2-7,-,CASSDRAGTLYEQYF,TGCGCCAGCAGTGACAGGGCGGGAACCCTCTACGAGCAGTACTTC
TRBV7-8,-,TRBJ2-7,TRBD1,CASSFGTGNYEQYF,TGTGCCAGCAGCTTTGGGACAGGCAACTACGAGCAGTACTTC
TRBV5-6,few,TRBJ1-1,TRBD1,CASSLTGGPEAFF,TGTGCCAGCAGCCTGACAGGGGGCCCTGAAGCTTTCTTT
TRBV10-1,-,TRBJ2-2,TRBD1,CASSEPPGGSTGELFF,TGCGCCAGCAGTGAACCCCCAGGGGGATCCACCGGGGAGCTGTTTTTT
TRBV3-1/TRBV3-2,-,TRBJ2-5,TRBD2,CASSPGLAGGQETQYF,TGTGCCAGCAGCCCTGGACTAGCGGGAGGGCAAGAGACCCAGTACTTC
TRBV28,-,TRBJ1-1,-,CASSLPRRQEQAFF,TGTGCCAGCAGTTTACCCCGACGACAGGAGCAAGCTTTCTTT
TRBV24-1,once,TRBJ2-7,TRBD1,CATGGTGGYEQYF,TGTGCCACCGGCGGGACAGGGGGCTACGAGCAGTACTTC
TRBV19,-,TRBJ1-1,-,CASSYSSGTEAFF,TGTGCCAGTAGTTACAGTTCGGGCACTGAAGCTTTCTTT
TRBV6-5,-,TRBJ2-7,-,CASSPRDPMSGEQYF,TGTGCCAGCAGCCCCCGGGACCCGATGAGTGGGGAGCAGTACTTC
TRBV5-5,once,TRBJ1-2,-,CASSSQVDGYTF,TGTGCCAGCAGTTCGCAGGTCGATGGCTACACCTTC
TRBV5-1,-,TRBJ2-3,TRBD1,CASSVTGGAPRGYF,TGCGCCAGCAGCGTGACAGGGGGGGCCCCTCGGGGGTATTTT
TRBV19,-,TRBJ1-5,-,CASSQDLDQPQHF,TGTGCCAGTAGCCAGGACCTGGATCAGCCCCAGCATTTT
TRBV19,few,TRBJ1-1,-,CASSINMGNTEAFF,TGTGCCAGTAGTATCAACATGGGGAACACTGAAGCTTTCTTT
TRBV7-9,few,TRBJ2-3,-,CASSLRGSTDTQYF,TGTGCCAGCAGCTTACGGGGCAGCACAGATACGCAGTATTTT
TRBV27,-,TRBJ1-2,TRBD1,CASSSLRGPLYGYTF,TGTGCCAGCAGTTCCCTAAGGGGGCCACTCTATGGCTACACCTTC
TRBV5-4,-,TRBJ1-2,-,CASSFSGRIGYGYTF,TGTGCCAGCAGCTTCAGTGGCCGGATTGGCTATGGCTACACCTTC
TRBV7-9,-,TRBJ1-4,TRBD1,CASSLEQGVFEKLFF,TGTGCCAGCAGCTTAGAACAGGGGGTATTTGAAAAACTGTTTTTT
TRBV19,-,TRBJ1-6,-,CASRGELTVNSPLHF,TGTGCCAGTAGAGGGGAGTTGACAGTAAATTCACCCCTCCACTTT
TRBV30,-,TRBJ2-3,TRBD1,CAWSKDRGQVTDTQYF,TGTGCCTGGAGTAAGGACAGGGGACAGGTCACAGATACGCAGTATTTT
TRBV6-5,-,TRBJ1-2,-,CASSFDTARRDYGYTF,TGTGCCAGCAGTTTCGACACTGCCCGGCGAGACTATGGCTACACCTTC
TRBV28,-,TRBJ2-5,TRBD2,CASSWGGAGGWTQYF,TGTGCCAGCAGTTGGGGAGGAGCGGGAGGGTGGACCCAGTACTTC
TRBV5-8,few,TRBJ1-4,-,CASSRDGNEKLFF,TGTGCCAGCAGCCGGGACGGTAATGAAAAACTGTTTTTT
TRBV5-4,-,TRBJ1-2,TRBD1,CASGQDNYGYTF,TGTGCCAGCGGACAGGATAACTATGGCTACACCTTC
TRBV5-1,few,TRBJ1-1,-,CASSFRPWGDTEAFF,TGCGCCAGCAGCTTTCGACCCTGGGGGGACACTGAAGCTTTCTTT
TRBV4-1,-,TRBJ1-1,TRBD1,CASSLPMPRTGERGTEAFF,TGCGCCAGCAGCCTCCCCATGCCCAGGACAGGGGAGAGAGGGACTGAAGCTTTCTTT
TRBV27,-,TRBJ2-1,TRBD1,CASSGQGVSLLNEQFF,TGTGCCAGCAGTGGACAGGGGGTGTCTTTATTGAATGAGCAGTTCTTC
TRBV5-4,once,TRBJ1-1,-,CASSSSGVWNTEAFF,TGTGCCAGCAGCTCTTCAGGGGTATGGAACACTGAAGCTTTCTTT
TRBV28,-,TRBJ2-1,TRBD2,CASRGTWGIAGGPYNEQFF,TGTGCCAGCAGAGGTACTTGGGGCATAGCGGGAGGGCCCTACAATGAGCAGTTCTTC
TRBV4-1,-,TRBJ2-1,TRBD2,CASRIGLAGGPLRNEQFF,TGCGCCAGCAGGATCGGACTAGCGGGAGGGCCCCTACGGAATGAGCAGTTCTTC
TRBV3-1/TRBV3-2,-,TRBJ1-3,-,CASSLTGVPVNTIYF,TGTGCCAGCAGCTTGACCGGGGTCCCCGTAAACACCATATATTTT
TRBV16,-,TRBJ1-1,-,CASSQSIGQNTEAFF,TGTGCCAGCAGCCAATCGATCGGGCAGAACACTGAAGCTTTCTTT
TRBV7-7,few,TRBJ2-5,TRBD1,CASSLDGTGLETQYF,TGTGCTAGCAGCTTAGACGGGACAGGGTTGGAGACCCAGTACTTC
TRBV5-4,-,TRBJ1-1,-,CASSSQPWKAEAFF,TGTGCCAGCAGCTCGCAGCCTTGGAAGGCTGAAGCTTTCTTT
TRBV6-1,-,TRBJ2-5,-,CASSDGPETQYF,TGTGCCAGCAGTGACGGTCCGGAGACCCAGTACTTC
TRBV10-2,-,TRBJ1-4,-,CASRPPGAEKLFF,TGCGCCAGCAGACCGCCGGGGGCCGAAAAACTGTTTTTT
TRBV5-1,-,TRBJ2-7,TRBD1,CASSLGTGIYEQYF,TGCGCCAGCAGCTTAGGGACAGGGATCTACGAGCAGTACTTC
TRBV12-3/TRBV12-4,-,TRBJ2-7,-,CASSPTVSYEQYF,TGTGCCAGCAGTCCGACAGTTTCCTACGAGCAGTACTTC
TRBV30,once,TRBJ2-7,-,CAWRAGFSYEQYF,TGTGCCTGGAGGGCGGGTTTTTCCTACGAGCAGTACTTC
TRBV25-1,-,TRBJ2-3,-,CASSERGRTDTQYF,TGTGCCAGCAGTGAACGGGGCCGCACAGATACGCAGTATTTT
TRBV4-2,-,TRBJ2-5,TRBD1,CASSQPQDRGVETQYF,TGTGCCAGCAGCCAACCCCAGGACAGGGGCGTAGAGACCCAGTACTTC
TRBV5-1,few,TRBJ1-2,-,CASSLDRVDYGYTF,TGCGCCAGCAGCTTGGACAGGGTCGACTATGGCTACACCTTC
TRBV7-6,-,TRBJ2-5,-,CASSPLGQETQYF,TGTGCCAGCAGCCCCCTCGGGCAAGAGACCCAGTACTTC
TRBV11-2,-,TRBJ1-6,-,CASSLAGDGGFAPLHF,TGTGCCAGCAGCTTAGCTGGGGATGGGGGTTTCGCACCCCTCCACTTT
TRBV19,-,TRBJ1-1,-,CASSIGRVGRSLNTEAFF,TGTGCCAGTAGTATAGGAAGAGTCGGTCGATCCCTGAACACTGAAGCTTTCTTT
TRBV12-3/TRBV12-4,few,TRBJ2-7,-,CASSGGTQLYF,TGTGCCAGCAGTGGGGGGACACAACTGTACTTC